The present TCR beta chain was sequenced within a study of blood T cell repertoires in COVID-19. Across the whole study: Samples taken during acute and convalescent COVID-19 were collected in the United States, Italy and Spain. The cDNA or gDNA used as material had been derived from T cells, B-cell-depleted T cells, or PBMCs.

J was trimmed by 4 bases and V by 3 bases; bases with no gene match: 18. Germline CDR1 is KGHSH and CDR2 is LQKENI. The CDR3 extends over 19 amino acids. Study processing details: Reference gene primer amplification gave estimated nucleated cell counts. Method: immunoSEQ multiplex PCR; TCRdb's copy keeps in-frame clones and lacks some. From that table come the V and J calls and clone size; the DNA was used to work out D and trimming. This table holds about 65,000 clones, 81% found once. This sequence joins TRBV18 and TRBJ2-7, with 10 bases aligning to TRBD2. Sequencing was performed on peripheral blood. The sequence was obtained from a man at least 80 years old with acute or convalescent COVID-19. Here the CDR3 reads CASSPALTGLAGVLYEQYF. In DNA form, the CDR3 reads TGTGCCAGCTCACCGGCGTTAACAGGGCTAGCGGGGGTTCTTTACGAGCAGTACTTC.